The 10 T cell receptor beta chains in this list originate from one sample, sequenced in a study of blood T cell repertoires in COVID-19. Only in-frame clones appear in the TCRdb table, and some are missing; sequencing was by immunoSEQ multiplex PCR. This table holds some 120,000 clones, roughly nine tenths found once. The specimen was peripheral blood. The receptors were gathered from a man aged 45-65 years with active COVID-19.

This sequence joins TRBV14 and TRBJ1-2; D is uncertain. The V and J ends lost 1 base and 2 bases respectively, with 17 bases between them. CDR1 SGHDN and CDR2 FVKESK come from the germline V gene. The CDR3 runs to 17 residues. CDR3 DNA sequence: TGTGCCAGCAGCCAAGTGGAAGTTGGCGGACTGAACTATGGCTACACCTTC. Protein product: CASSQVEVGGLNYGYTF.

The rearrangement uses TRBV2 and TRBJ1-3; D unresolved. Germline CDR1 is SNHLY and CDR2 is FYNNEI. CDR3 size: 13 residues. V lost 0 bases and J lost 10, with 10 bases in between. This CDR3 reads CASSEANPGTIYF. The CDR3 nucleotides are TGTGCCAGCAGTGAAGCGAACCCGGGGACCATATATTTT.

The genes are TRBV4-2 and TRBJ2-5, with TRBD1 matching over 7 bases. Germline V gene lookup returns CDR1 LGHNA and CDR2 YNFKEQ. The CDR3 contains 15 residues. Unmatched junction bases numbered 6, after V lost 0 bases and J lost 5 bases. The CDR3 DNA is TGTGCCAGCAGCCAAGAAGGGAGACAGGGCGAGACCCAGTACTTC. Protein sequence: CASSQEGRQGETQYF.

The CDR3 nucleotides are TGTGCCGTCCCTATCGGGGAGGAAGCTAACTATGGCTACACCTTC. This encodes CAVPIGEEANYGYTF. The chain employs TRBV6-6 and TRBJ1-2; the D is unclear. Per the germline V gene, CDR1 is MNHNY and CDR2 is SVGAGI (reference sequence). V lost 11 bases, J lost 0 bases, and 19 bases lay in between. This CDR3 spans 15 amino acids.

The chain combines TRBV7-8 with TRBJ2-2; 10 bases agree with TRBD2. The junction had 12 bases not matched to a gene; V was cut back by 7 bases and J by 7 bases. The CDR3 extends over 16 amino acids. CDR1 is SGHVS and CDR2 is FQNEAQ in the germline V gene. Here the CDR3 reads CASTRNLAGGYGELFF. The CDR3, as DNA: TGTGCCAGCACTAGAAACTTAGCGGGGGGTTACGGGGAGCTGTTTTTT.

This rearrangement joins TRBV2 to TRBJ1-1; D not certain. CDR3 size: 13 residues. Trimming took off 4 bases at V and 4 bases at J, with 10 bases between the two ends. Germline V gene sequence: CDR1 SNHLY, CDR2 FYNNEI. CDR3 protein: CASSVRHLTEAFF. The CDR3, as DNA: TGTGCCAGCAGTGTAAGACACCTCACTGAAGCTTTCTTT.

DNA of the CDR3: TGTGCCAGCGCATACTCAGGGAGGCCTAATGAAAAACTGTTTTTT. Amino acid sequence: CASAYSGRPNEKLFF. J is TRBJ1-4 and V is TRBV6-6, with D tentatively TRBD1 (5 bases). CDR1 and CDR2 from the germline V gene are MNHNY and SVGAGI (reference sequence). Trimming shortened V by 8 bases and J by 3 bases, and 16 bases separated the two germline ends. This CDR3 comprises 15 residues.

This clone has a single count. The V gene is TRBV19, the J gene TRBJ2-1; possibly TRBD2 for D (6 bases). Germline V gene sequence: CDR1 LNHDA, CDR2 SQIVND (reference sequence). The CDR3 contains 13 residues. Trimming removed 7 bases from V and 9 bases from J, with 16 bases in between. The CDR3 coding sequence is TGTGCCAGTACCGAGTCGGGGGTCGGTGAGCAGTTCTTC. This encodes CASTESGVGEQFF.

This chain connects TRBV5-1 to TRBJ2-5, with TRBD1 identical over 8 bases. V shed 3 bases, J shed 3 bases, and the junction held 10 bases outside the gene matches. CDR3 length equals 16 residues. Germline values: CDR1 SGHRS, CDR2 YFSETQ. The CDR3 bases are TGCGCCAGCAGCTCACTACAGGGGGATGGGGAAGAGACCCAGTACTTC. This sequence encodes CASSSLQGDGEETQYF.

This CDR3 is CASSWAGQGPDTQYF. CDR3 coding DNA: TGTGCCAGCAGCTGGGCGGGACAGGGCCCAGATACGCAGTATTTT. The chain combines TRBV11-2 with TRBJ2-3; 9 bases fit TRBD1. V trimming: 4 bases; J trimming: 4 bases; junction bases outside the gene matches: 6. Germline V CDR1 and CDR2: SGHAT, FQNNGV. The CDR3 spans 15 residues.